This T cell receptor beta chain emerged from a study of breast tumors, draining lymph nodes, adjacent tissues. Samples came from axillary lymph nodes draining the breast cancer. CDR1 SGHDN and CDR2 FVKESK come from the germline V gene. The CDR3 runs to 17 residues. Study-wide results and caveats: Most tumor T cells seemingly derive from lymph node, then expand in tumor. Tumor TCR diversity was below lymph nodes but above nontumor tissue.

Regarding this clonotype: Its specificity is unknown. Relative to the germline gene, one junction end is altered; a read error may explain this.

TCRdb processed the multiplex PCR reads anew with MiXCR; each CDR3 protein has one entry. Of roughly 130,000 distinct CDR3 sequences listed, 20% are singletons. The TCR sequence derives from a female donor with breast cancer. Some clones in this sample may be carry-over from other donors' samples. The chain couples TRBV14 to TRBJ2-7, with 10 bases that match TRBD1. Sample: axillary lymph node tissue. The CDR3 bases are TGTGCTAGCAGCCAAAGAAGACCCGGGACAGGGGCGGACGAGCAGTACTTC. It translates to CASSQRRPGTGADEQYF.